This T cell receptor beta chain was sequenced during a study of molecular identifiers for immune sequencing clone quantification. Bulk TCR libraries used previously described methods and listed TCR primers. TCRdb recomputed calls from the PCR reads with MiXCR, one row per CDR3 protein. The profile shows nearly 650,000 distinct CDR3 sequences, about 25% of them singletons. This clonotype was seen repeatedly, ten times or more. What it binds is unknown. General observations from the study: Highly expanded clone sizes could be underestimated by identical TCR molecules that share a barcode.

The length of the CDR3 is 18 residues. The germline gives CDR1 SGHDN, CDR2 FVKESK. Trimming removed 0 bases from V and 0 bases from J; junction bases left unmatched: 9. The chain couples TRBV14 to TRBJ2-3, with TRBD2 matching 7 bases. This receptor was obtained from a human donor in good health. Some libraries in this study had Jurkat cell RNA spiked in. Material for sequencing was naive CD8+ T cells from blood, with Jurkat cell RNA spiked in. The subset denotes: FACS-sorted CD8+CD4-CCR7+CD45RA+ naive T cells. The CDR3 bases are TGTGCCAGCAGCCAAGATCTGCCAAGCGGGACCAGCACAGATACGCAGTATTTT. This sequence encodes CASSQDLPSGTSTDTQYF.